At least ten counts were recorded for the clone carrying this T cell receptor (beta chain). Its target is not known. This CDR3 is 13 amino acids long. Trimming removed 7 bases from V and 3 bases from J; junction bases left unmatched: 3. Germline loops: CDR1 SNHLY, CDR2 FYNNEI. Among the exclusions were patients with other autoimmune diseases, uncontrolled infections, pregnancy or lactation. PBMCs had their origin in fresh peripheral blood (approximately 9.9 ml). The data originate from a study of Graves' ophthalmopathy and Graves' hyperthyroidism. Regarding the study as a whole: This model predicted ophthalmopathy progression (sensitivity around 70%, specificity around 72%).

RNA transcripts yielded amplified TCR beta CDR3 regions. Second-round multiplex PCR came after first-round RT-PCR with HTBI primers. MiXCR was run by TCRdb on the multiplex PCR reads, yielding one entry per CDR3 protein. The table has 300,000 to 400,000 distinct CDR3 sequences, roughly 16% seen once. Sequencing input: peripheral blood. The rearrangement uses TRBV2 and TRBJ1-5; 7 bases match TRBD1. The clonotype was recovered from an adult man with Graves' ophthalmopathy. The CDR3 DNA is TGTGCCAGCAACACAGGGGTCAATCAGCCCCAGCATTTT. Translation gives CASNTGVNQPQHF. Complete variable domain (other parts from reference TRBV2 and TRBJ1-5): EPEVTQTPSHQVTQMGQEVILRCVPISNHLYFYWYRQILGQKVEFLVSFYNNEISEKSEIFDDQFSVERPDGSNFTLKIRSTKLEDSAMYFCASNTGVNQPQHFGDGTRLSIL.